The rows below give T cell receptor beta chains drawn from one sample of a study of shared clonotypes between healthy human individuals. TCRdb's table, derived via immunoSEQ multiplex PCR, lists solely in-frame clones and lacks some. The table includes about 2,200,000 clones, about 92% detected once. The sample taken for sequencing was naive CD8+ T cells from PBMCs. The receptors stem from a man younger than 35 in good health. Some clones in this sample may be carry-over from other donors' samples. Both conserved end residues are part of each CDR3. The order of the fields is clone size, J gene, D gene, V gene, CDR3 DNA, CDR3 protein. D genes are given only for firm matches. Clone size is stated in some rows and not others, as once, few, many or a class when expanded.

>once|TRBJ2-7|TRBD2|TRBV4-3
TGCGCCAGCAGCCAAGGTAGCGGGAGCGCCCACGAGCAGTACTTC
CASSQGSGSAHEQYF
>-|TRBJ2-3|-|TRBV5-6
TGTGCCAGCAGTAACGGCACAGATACGCAGTATTTT
CASSNGTDTQYF
>-|TRBJ1-4|TRBD1|TRBV7-9
TGTGCCAGCGATCAGGGGGCTAATGAAAAACTGTTTTTT
CASDQGANEKLFF
>-|TRBJ1-5|-|TRBV28
TGTGCCAGCAGTTTATGGGGTAGTGGTTCAGGTCAGCCCCAGCATTTT
CASSLWGSGSGQPQHF
>-|TRBJ1-5|-|TRBV30
TGTGCCTGGAGAAAAGGGGGTCAGCCCCAGCATTTT
CAWRKGGQPQHF
>-|TRBJ1-1|-|TRBV6-1
TGTGCCAGCAGTGAAGCGCCCTCAGGGGTCGAGACTGAAGCTTTCTTT
CASSEAPSGVETEAFF
>once|TRBJ2-7|-|TRBV2
TGTGCCAGGGGTGAGGGGGGCCCAAGGGAGCAGTACTTC
CARGEGGPREQYF
>-|TRBJ2-7|-|TRBV25-1
TGTGCCAGCAGTGAATGGTCGGGCTACGAGCAGTACTTC
CASSEWSGYEQYF
>-|TRBJ1-1|-|TRBV19
TGTGCCAGTAGTATGGGTTACGGGTTAAACACTGAAGCTTTCTTT
CASSMGYGLNTEAFF
>-|TRBJ2-7|TRBD1|TRBV5-5
TGTGCCAGCAGCGTCGTTAGGGGACAGGGGTACGAGCAGTACTTC
CASSVVRGQGYEQYF
>-|TRBJ2-3|TRBD1|TRBV7-9
TGTGCCAGCAGGGCTTTTTTGGACAGGGTGGCGGCCGGCACAGATACGCAGTATTTT
CASRAFLDRVAAGTDTQYF
>-|TRBJ2-7|TRBD1|TRBV30
TGTGCCTGGGGACAGGGGATGCTACACGAGCAGTACTTC
CAWGQGMLHEQYF
>-|TRBJ1-5|TRBD1|TRBV12-5
TGTGCTAGTGGTCCGCTTTATGTACAGGGGATATTTCAGCCCCAGCATTTT
CASGPLYVQGIFQPQHF
>-|TRBJ2-7|-|TRBV6-5
TGTGCCAGCAGTTACTCAGAGGGTTCCTACGAGCAGTACTTC
CASSYSEGSYEQYF
>-|TRBJ2-7|TRBD2|TRBV2
TGTGCCAGCTGTGTGGGGGAGGGTGACACCTACGAGCAGTACTTC
CASCVGEGDTYEQYF
>-|TRBJ1-1|-|TRBV5-8
TGTGCCAGCAGCTGGGCGGAGGGGACTGAAGCTTTCTTT
CASSWAEGTEAFF
>-|TRBJ1-2|-|TRBV11-2
TGTGCCAGCAGCTTAGGGGGGGCAGGTCAAGGCTACACCTTC
CASSLGGAGQGYTF
>-|TRBJ2-3|-|TRBV9
TGTGCCAGCAGCTCCGAGGGCGGGACCACAGATACGCAGTATTTT
CASSSEGGTTDTQYF
>-|TRBJ2-7|TRBD1|TRBV27
TGTGCCAGCAGTCCCCCCTCCGGGACAGGGAACTACGAGCAGTACTTC
CASSPPSGTGNYEQYF
>-|TRBJ2-2|TRBD1|TRBV9
TGTGCCAGCAGCGTCCGTGGACAGGGTCCGAACACCGGGGAGCTGTTTTTT
CASSVRGQGPNTGELFF
>once|TRBJ2-3|TRBD2|TRBV28
TGTGCCAGCAGTCCCGGGGGGGAAGCAGATACGCAGTATTTT
CASSPGGEADTQYF
>-|TRBJ1-3|-|TRBV18
TGTGCCAGCTCACCACAGGTCCGGGATATACAAGTTGGAAACACCATATATTTT
CASSPQVRDIQVGNTIYF
>-|TRBJ2-5|-|TRBV28
TGTGCCAGCCATGGACTGGCAGAGACCCAGTACTTC
CASHGLAETQYF
>few|TRBJ1-1|TRBD1|TRBV11-1
TGTGCCAGCAGCCAACAACAGGGGATGGACACTGAAGCTTTCTTT
CASSQQQGMDTEAFF
>-|TRBJ1-3|-|TRBV28
TGTGCCAGCAGTTTGGCCTCGGGTACTCCAGGAGGCTCTGGAAACACCATATATTTT
CASSLASGTPGGSGNTIYF
>once|TRBJ2-2|-|TRBV11-3
TGTGCCAGCAGCCTAGGACGGACCTCCATGAACACCGGGGAGCTGTTTTTT
CASSLGRTSMNTGELFF